The rows below give T cell receptor beta chains drawn from one sample of a study of blood T cell repertoires in COVID-19. The table came from immunoSEQ multiplex PCR; TCRdb's copy has only in-frame clones and leaves some out. Altogether roughly 380,000 clones are present, around 91% being singletons, with the ten largest covering roughly 1.6%. Sequencing input: peripheral blood. Source of these receptors: a woman aged 40 to 50 with COVID-19, enrolled during active disease. Both conserved end residues are part of each CDR3. Each record gives: J gene, clone size, V gene, D gene, CDR3 DNA, CDR3 protein. The D gene is left open where the match is weak. Where a row states a size, it is once, few, many or the class of an expanded clone; other rows omit it.

j_gene: TRBJ1-5
abundance: -
v_gene: TRBV30
d_gene: -
CDR3nt: TGTGCCTGGAGTGCCGGGGTGGGGGGGCCCAATCAGCCCCAGCATTTT
CDR3aa: CAWSAGVGGPNQPQHF

j_gene: TRBJ2-4
abundance: -
v_gene: TRBV30
d_gene: -
CDR3nt: TGTGCCTGGAGTCTCGGTGCAGGCAAAAACATTCAGTACTTC
CDR3aa: CAWSLGAGKNIQYF

j_gene: TRBJ1-4
abundance: -
v_gene: TRBV21-1
d_gene: -
CDR3nt: TGTGCCAGCAGCAAAGGCGGTCAGGGGTGGTTCGTTAATGAAAAACTGTTTTTT
CDR3aa: CASSKGGQGWFVNEKLFF

j_gene: TRBJ1-4
abundance: -
v_gene: TRBV6-5
d_gene: -
CDR3nt: TGTGCCAGCAGGGAGGGTACGGCTAATGAAAAACTGTTTTTT
CDR3aa: CASREGTANEKLFF

j_gene: TRBJ2-4
abundance: -
v_gene: TRBV6-6
d_gene: TRBD1
CDR3nt: TGTGCCAGCAGAGAGGGACAGGGGATTGGAAACATTCAGTACTTC
CDR3aa: CASREGQGIGNIQYF

j_gene: TRBJ2-2
abundance: few
v_gene: TRBV5-1
d_gene: -
CDR3nt: TGCGCCAGCAGCTTGGTTAGAGCCGGGGAGCTGTTTTTT
CDR3aa: CASSLVRAGELFF

j_gene: TRBJ2-5
abundance: -
v_gene: TRBV28
d_gene: TRBD1
CDR3nt: TGTGCCAGCAGTTCTTCAGGGGGCAAAGAGACCCAGTACTTC
CDR3aa: CASSSSGGKETQYF

j_gene: TRBJ1-2
abundance: many
v_gene: TRBV18
d_gene: -
CDR3nt: TGTGCCAGCTCACCAGGACAAGGCCCGATCGTCGATGGCTACACCTTC
CDR3aa: CASSPGQGPIVDGYTF

j_gene: TRBJ2-7
abundance: -
v_gene: TRBV19
d_gene: TRBD2
CDR3nt: TGTGCCAGTAGTATATCCTCGGGACTAGCTGACGAGCAGTACTTC
CDR3aa: CASSISSGLADEQYF

j_gene: TRBJ2-7
abundance: -
v_gene: TRBV14
d_gene: TRBD2
CDR3nt: TGTGCCAGCAGACCCCACCCGGGAGGCGAGCAGTACTTC
CDR3aa: CASRPHPGGEQYF

j_gene: TRBJ1-2
abundance: -
v_gene: TRBV7-2
d_gene: TRBD1
CDR3nt: TGTGCCAGCAGCATAAAACAGGGGGTGGATGGCTACACCTTC
CDR3aa: CASSIKQGVDGYTF

j_gene: TRBJ2-1
abundance: -
v_gene: TRBV24-1
d_gene: -
CDR3nt: TGTGCCACCCAGAGCGGTCCCTACAATGAGCAGTTCTTC
CDR3aa: CATQSGPYNEQFF

j_gene: TRBJ1-6
abundance: -
v_gene: TRBV7-2
d_gene: -
CDR3nt: TGTGCCAGCAGCTCCAGGGGATCTAGGAATTCACCCCTCCACTTT
CDR3aa: CASSSRGSRNSPLHF

j_gene: TRBJ2-7
abundance: -
v_gene: TRBV28
d_gene: TRBD1
CDR3nt: TGTGCCAGCAGTTTGGACAGGGGTCCTTATCACTACGAGCAGTACTTC
CDR3aa: CASSLDRGPYHYEQYF

j_gene: TRBJ2-2
abundance: -
v_gene: TRBV18
d_gene: -
CDR3nt: TGTGCCAGCTCACCACTTAAGGGGAATACCGGGGAGCTGTTTTTT
CDR3aa: CASSPLKGNTGELFF

j_gene: TRBJ1-1
abundance: -
v_gene: TRBV28
d_gene: -
CDR3nt: TGTGCCAGCAGTTTAAGGGCAGGGTCTACTGAAGCTTTCTTT
CDR3aa: CASSLRAGSTEAFF

j_gene: TRBJ1-1
abundance: -
v_gene: TRBV19
d_gene: -
CDR3nt: TGTGCCAGCGCCGCAGGGACAATGAACACTGAAGCTTTCTTT
CDR3aa: CASAAGTMNTEAFF

j_gene: TRBJ1-2
abundance: -
v_gene: TRBV19
d_gene: -
CDR3nt: TGTGCCAGTAGTATAGTCGACCCCTGGAGAGGCTACACCTTC
CDR3aa: CASSIVDPWRGYTF

j_gene: TRBJ2-5
abundance: -
v_gene: TRBV25-1
d_gene: TRBD2
CDR3nt: TGTGCCAGCAGTGAATTAGGACTAGCGGGGCTGTATCAAGAGACCCAGTACTTC
CDR3aa: CASSELGLAGLYQETQYF

j_gene: TRBJ1-1
abundance: -
v_gene: TRBV30
d_gene: TRBD1
CDR3nt: TGTGCCTGGAGGGGACAGGGTAGTGCTGAAGCTTTCTTT
CDR3aa: CAWRGQGSAEAFF

j_gene: TRBJ1-1
abundance: -
v_gene: TRBV11-3
d_gene: -
CDR3nt: TGTGCCAGCAGCCCCCCCTTGACTGAAGCTTTCTTT
CDR3aa: CASSPPLTEAFF

j_gene: TRBJ2-7
abundance: -
v_gene: TRBV15
d_gene: -
CDR3nt: TGTGCCACCAGCAGAGATATGGCCACCCCAAATCACGAGCAGTACTTC
CDR3aa: CATSRDMATPNHEQYF

j_gene: TRBJ2-1
abundance: -
v_gene: TRBV7-3
d_gene: -
CDR3nt: TGTGCCAGCAGCTCTAGCGATGAGCAGTTCTTC
CDR3aa: CASSSSDEQFF

j_gene: TRBJ2-3
abundance: -
v_gene: TRBV19
d_gene: TRBD2
CDR3nt: TGTGCCAGTAGAGGTTCTAGCGGACCCACAGATACGCAGTATTTT
CDR3aa: CASRGSSGPTDTQYF

j_gene: TRBJ1-5
abundance: -
v_gene: TRBV4-3
d_gene: TRBD1
CDR3nt: TGCGCCAGCAGCCAAGATGCCGGGACAGCGGATCAGCCCCAGCATTTT
CDR3aa: CASSQDAGTADQPQHF

j_gene: TRBJ1-2
abundance: -
v_gene: TRBV5-5
d_gene: TRBD1
CDR3nt: TGTGCCAGCAGGCCCCGGGACAGGGCGGACTATGGCTACACCTTC
CDR3aa: CASRPRDRADYGYTF

j_gene: TRBJ1-1
abundance: -
v_gene: TRBV9
d_gene: -
CDR3nt: TGTGCCAGCAGCGTAGTGGCTACAGTCACTGAAGCTTTCTTT
CDR3aa: CASSVVATVTEAFF

j_gene: TRBJ1-5
abundance: -
v_gene: TRBV28
d_gene: -
CDR3nt: TGTGCCAGCAGTTTGGAGTCTTTGGGTCAGCCCCAGCATTTT
CDR3aa: CASSLESLGQPQHF

j_gene: TRBJ1-6
abundance: -
v_gene: TRBV7-9
d_gene: -
CDR3nt: TGTGCCAGCAGCTTAGAGGGGCTTGGGAATTCACCCCTCCACTTT
CDR3aa: CASSLEGLGNSPLHF

j_gene: TRBJ2-5
abundance: -
v_gene: TRBV5-1
d_gene: TRBD2
CDR3nt: TGCGCCAGCAGCTCGGGGACTAAGCAAGAGACCCAGTACTTC
CDR3aa: CASSSGTKQETQYF

j_gene: TRBJ2-1
abundance: -
v_gene: TRBV19
d_gene: TRBD2
CDR3nt: TGTGCCAGTAGTCAGCGGGGTAACAATGAGCAGTTCTTC
CDR3aa: CASSQRGNNEQFF

j_gene: TRBJ1-1
abundance: -
v_gene: TRBV13
d_gene: -
CDR3nt: TGTGCCAGCAGCCCAGCGGAGGAGGGGAAGAACACTGAAGCTTTCTTT
CDR3aa: CASSPAEEGKNTEAFF

j_gene: TRBJ2-5
abundance: -
v_gene: TRBV29-1
d_gene: -
CDR3nt: TGCAGCGTTGAAGGACAGCCAGTTCAAGAGACCCAGTACTTC
CDR3aa: CSVEGQPVQETQYF

j_gene: TRBJ2-3
abundance: -
v_gene: TRBV4-3
d_gene: -
CDR3nt: TGCGCCAGCAGCCAAGCCAGAGGGCCGACAGATACGCAGTATTTT
CDR3aa: CASSQARGPTDTQYF

j_gene: TRBJ1-4
abundance: -
v_gene: TRBV28
d_gene: -
CDR3nt: TGTGCCAGCAGCTCCTGGAGTGAAAAACTGTTTTTT
CDR3aa: CASSSWSEKLFF

j_gene: TRBJ2-3
abundance: -
v_gene: TRBV28
d_gene: -
CDR3nt: TGTGCCAGCAGTCAAAGAGGACAGCCCACAGATACGCAGTATTTT
CDR3aa: CASSQRGQPTDTQYF

j_gene: TRBJ2-7
abundance: -
v_gene: TRBV19
d_gene: -
CDR3nt: TGTGCCAGTAGCGGACTATCCTACGAGCAGTACTTC
CDR3aa: CASSGLSYEQYF

j_gene: TRBJ1-5
abundance: -
v_gene: TRBV19
d_gene: -
CDR3nt: TGTGCCAGTAGTCTAGGGGAGTATAGCAATCAGCCCCAGCATTTT
CDR3aa: CASSLGEYSNQPQHF

j_gene: TRBJ2-7
abundance: -
v_gene: TRBV6-5
d_gene: TRBD2
CDR3nt: TGTGCCAGCAGTTACTCCCGAGGGAGGGCCAACAACGAGCAGTACTTC
CDR3aa: CASSYSRGRANNEQYF

j_gene: TRBJ1-1
abundance: -
v_gene: TRBV19
d_gene: TRBD1
CDR3nt: TGTGCCAGTATCCTAAGGGGGACAGGGGGCCGCACTGAAGCTTTCTTT
CDR3aa: CASILRGTGGRTEAFF

j_gene: TRBJ1-1
abundance: once
v_gene: TRBV2
d_gene: TRBD1
CDR3nt: TGTGCCAGCAGTACCTTTGGACAGGTCTCTGAAGCTTTCTTT
CDR3aa: CASSTFGQVSEAFF

j_gene: TRBJ1-5
abundance: -
v_gene: TRBV4-3
d_gene: -
CDR3nt: TGCGCCAGCAGCCAAGGACACGCGGGGGGCAATCAGCCCCAGCATTTT
CDR3aa: CASSQGHAGGNQPQHF

j_gene: TRBJ2-5
abundance: -
v_gene: TRBV19
d_gene: TRBD2
CDR3nt: TGTGCCAGTAGTATGGTGGGATGGAAGCGGGGGGGCCAAGAGACCCAGTACTTC
CDR3aa: CASSMVGWKRGGQETQYF

j_gene: TRBJ2-7
abundance: -
v_gene: TRBV5-4
d_gene: TRBD2
CDR3nt: TGTGCCAGCAGCTCCGGGACTAGCGGGATGCCCGAGCAGTACTTC
CDR3aa: CASSSGTSGMPEQYF

j_gene: TRBJ1-2
abundance: -
v_gene: TRBV19
d_gene: -
CDR3nt: TGTGCCAGTAGGATAACAGGGAACCGCGGCTACACCTTC
CDR3aa: CASRITGNRGYTF

j_gene: TRBJ2-5
abundance: -
v_gene: TRBV19
d_gene: TRBD1
CDR3nt: TGTGCCAGTACCCCCGGGACACGACAGGGGGGACAAGAGACCCAGTACTTC
CDR3aa: CASTPGTRQGGQETQYF

j_gene: TRBJ1-2
abundance: -
v_gene: TRBV14
d_gene: -
CDR3nt: TGTGCCAGCAGCCTCTATGGAGGGGCTGTTGGCTACACCTTC
CDR3aa: CASSLYGGAVGYTF

j_gene: TRBJ1-2
abundance: -
v_gene: TRBV7-2
d_gene: -
CDR3nt: TGTGCCAGCACCTACATGTCCGGGGTCTATGGCTACACCTTC
CDR3aa: CASTYMSGVYGYTF

j_gene: TRBJ2-7
abundance: -
v_gene: TRBV27
d_gene: -
CDR3nt: TGTGCCAGCAGAACTCGGGACAAGATCTCCTACGAGCAGTACTTC
CDR3aa: CASRTRDKISYEQYF

j_gene: TRBJ1-6
abundance: -
v_gene: TRBV27
d_gene: TRBD1
CDR3nt: TGTGCCAGCAGTTTAAGGAATATAGCAGGGGGTGAATCACCCCTCCACTTT
CDR3aa: CASSLRNIAGGESPLHF

j_gene: TRBJ1-2
abundance: -
v_gene: TRBV4-1
d_gene: -
CDR3nt: TGCGCCAGCAGCCAAGATTTAATTGGCTACACCTTC
CDR3aa: CASSQDLIGYTF

j_gene: TRBJ1-6
abundance: -
v_gene: TRBV6-5
d_gene: TRBD1
CDR3nt: TGTGCCAGCAGTTACGACAGGGGCGGTTCACCCCTCCACTTT
CDR3aa: CASSYDRGGSPLHF

j_gene: TRBJ2-7
abundance: -
v_gene: TRBV4-1
d_gene: -
CDR3nt: TGCGCCAGCAGCCGCTTCGGGATCGGGACCTACGAGCAGTACTTC
CDR3aa: CASSRFGIGTYEQYF

j_gene: TRBJ2-3
abundance: -
v_gene: TRBV2
d_gene: TRBD2
CDR3nt: TGTGCCAGCATTCGTAGCGGGGGATACACAGATACGCAGTATTTT
CDR3aa: CASIRSGGYTDTQYF